These 5 T cell receptor beta chains were all obtained from the same sample, sequenced in a study of OX40 agonist ivuxolimab in advanced cancers. The protocol was immunoSEQ multiplex PCR, while the TCRdb copy is restricted to in-frame clones and leaves out a portion. The table shows 53,000 or so clones, with about four fifths occurring only once. The sample here was CD4+ or CD8+ T cells sorted from blood, taken in a trial of the OX40 agonist ivuxolimab. Source of these receptors: an adult with an advanced solid tumor such as melanoma, head and neck, liver or kidney cancer.

The chain is built from TRBV19 and TRBJ1-2; TRBD1 is a possible D gene (6 bases). Looked up from germline, CDR1 is LNHDA and CDR2 is SQIVND (reference sequence). There are 13 residues in the CDR3. Trimming took 6 bases from V and 5 from J, leaving 13 bases between them. The CDR3 DNA follows: TGTGCCAGTAGCCAACAGGGAATTTATGGCTACACCTTC. Translated: CASSQQGIYGYTF. Variable domain in full (rest from reference TRBV19 and TRBJ1-2): DGGITQSPKYLFRKEGQNVTLSCEQNLNHDAMYWYRQDPGQGLRLIYYSQIVNDFQKGDIAEGYSVSREKKESFPLTVTSAQKNPTAFYLCASSQQGIYGYTFGSGTRLTVV.

J is TRBJ1-1 and V is TRBV19, with a tentative D call TRBD1 (5 bases). Trimming left V 7 bases short and J 12 bases short, with 12 bases between. Germline CDR1 and CDR2: LNHDA and SQIVND (reference sequence). The CDR3 totals 10 residues. DNA for the CDR3: TGTGCCAGTAACCAGGGAAAACCTTTCTTT. Residues: CASNQGKPFF.

The chain carries TRBV6-5 and TRBJ2-7; D possibly corresponds to TRBD1 (6 bases). Trimming stripped 5 bases from V and 0 bases from J, with 11 bases between. The germline V gene has CDR1 MNHEY and CDR2 SVGAGI. The CDR3 is 14 amino acids. The CDR3 region has the DNA TGTGCCAGCAGTGCAGGGGTTAACTCCTACGAGCAGTACTTC. Translating gives CASSAGVNSYEQYF.

V is TRBV7-9 and J is TRBJ2-5, with 9 positions matching TRBD1. The CDR3 length is 15 residues. Germline CDR1 reads SEHNR; CDR2 reads FQNEAQ (reference sequence). V shed 2 bases, J shed 3 bases, and the junction held 4 bases outside the gene matches. The CDR3 is CASSLSGTGKETQYF. CDR3 in DNA: TGTGCCAGCAGCTTATCAGGGACAGGGAAAGAGACCCAGTACTTC. Combining the CDR3 with reference TRBV7-9 and TRBJ2-5 gives the whole variable domain DTGVSQNPRHKITKRGQNVTFRCDPISEHNRLYWYRQTLGQGPEFLTYFQNEAQLEKSRLLSDRFSAERPKGSFSTLEIQRTEQGDSAMYLCASSLSGTGKETQYFGPGTRLLVL.

The chain couples TRBV18 to TRBJ1-2, with D possibly being TRBD1 (5 bases). This CDR3 spans 15 amino acids. CDR1 KGHSH and CDR2 LQKENI come from the germline V gene. V was pared by 1 base and J by 4 bases, with 13 bases between. In DNA, the CDR3 is TGTGCCAGCTCACCACGTCCAGGGCTGGCCTATGGCTACACCTTC. This gives the protein CASSPRPGLAYGYTF.